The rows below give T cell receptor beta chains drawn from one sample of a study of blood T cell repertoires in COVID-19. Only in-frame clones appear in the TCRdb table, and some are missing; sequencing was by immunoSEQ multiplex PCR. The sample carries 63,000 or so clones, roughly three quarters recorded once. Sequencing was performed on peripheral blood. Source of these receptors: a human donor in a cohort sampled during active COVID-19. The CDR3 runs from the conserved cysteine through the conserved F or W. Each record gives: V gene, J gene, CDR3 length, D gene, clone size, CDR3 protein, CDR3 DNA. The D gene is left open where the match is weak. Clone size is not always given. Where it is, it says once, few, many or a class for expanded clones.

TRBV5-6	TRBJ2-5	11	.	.	CASSFGETQYF	TGTGCCAGCAGCTTCGGAGAGACCCAGTACTTC
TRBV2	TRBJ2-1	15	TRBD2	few	CASSRTSGTHNEQFF	TGTGCCAGCTCTCGGACTAGCGGGACCCACAATGAGCAGTTCTTC
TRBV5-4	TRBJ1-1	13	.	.	CASTTSENTEAFF	TGTGCCAGCACGACATCGGAGAACACTGAAGCTTTCTTT
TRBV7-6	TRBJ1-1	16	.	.	CASSPVGEEMNTEAFF	TGTGCCAGCAGCCCAGTCGGGGAAGAAATGAACACTGAAGCTTTCTTT
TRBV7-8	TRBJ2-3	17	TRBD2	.	CASSLDSSGLSTDTQYF	TGTGCCAGCAGCTTAGACTCTAGCGGCCTTAGCACAGATACGCAGTATTTT
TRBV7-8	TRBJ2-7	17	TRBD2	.	CASTLGGISSVGDEQYF	TGTGCCAGCACTTTGGGGGGGATCTCCTCAGTTGGGGACGAGCAGTACTTC
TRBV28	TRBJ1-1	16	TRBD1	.	CASSLGQGRAGTEAFF	TGTGCCAGCAGTTTAGGACAGGGTAGGGCGGGCACTGAAGCTTTCTTT
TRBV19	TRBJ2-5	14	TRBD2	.	CASSPREGEETQYF	TGTGCCAGTAGCCCAAGGGAGGGAGAAGAGACCCAGTACTTC
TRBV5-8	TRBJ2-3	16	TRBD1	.	CASSLWDRPSTDTQYF	TGTGCCAGCAGCTTGTGGGACAGGCCTAGCACAGATACGCAGTATTTT
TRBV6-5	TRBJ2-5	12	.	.	CAVRDLEETQYF	TGTGCCGTTAGGGACTTAGAAGAGACCCAGTACTTC
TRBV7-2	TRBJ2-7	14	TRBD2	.	CASSPGLAGHEQYF	TGTGCCAGCAGCCCCGGACTAGCGGGACACGAGCAGTACTTC
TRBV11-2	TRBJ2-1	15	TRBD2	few	CASSRRGGGNNEQFF	TGTGCCAGCAGCCGACGTGGGGGGGGAAACAATGAGCAGTTCTTC
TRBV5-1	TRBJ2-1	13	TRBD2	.	CASSSLEREGSFF	TGCGCCAGCAGCTCGCTAGAGCGGGAGGGGTCGTTCTTC
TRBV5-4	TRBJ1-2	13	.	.	CASSAGINYGYTF	TGTGCCAGCAGCGCAGGGATTAACTATGGCTACACCTTC
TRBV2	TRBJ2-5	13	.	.	CASRTGMPETQYF	TGTGCCAGCCGAACCGGGATGCCTGAGACCCAGTACTTC
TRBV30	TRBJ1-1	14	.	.	CAWIQRQLGEKAFF	TGTGCCTGGATTCAGAGACAGTTAGGTGAAAAAGCTTTCTTT
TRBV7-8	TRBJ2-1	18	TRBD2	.	CASSLGTSGSGWSNEQFF	TGTGCCAGCAGCCTGGGGACTAGCGGGAGCGGCTGGAGCAATGAGCAGTTCTTC
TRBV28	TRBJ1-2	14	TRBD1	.	CASRGDSFIYGYTF	TGTGCCAGCAGGGGGGACAGTTTTATCTATGGCTACACCTTC
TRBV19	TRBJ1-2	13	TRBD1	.	CASEDRGRYGYTF	TGTGCCAGCGAGGACAGGGGAAGATATGGCTACACCTTC
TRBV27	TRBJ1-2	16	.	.	CASSLSSGDFNYGYTF	TGTGCCAGCAGTTTAAGTTCCGGAGACTTTAACTATGGCTACACCTTC
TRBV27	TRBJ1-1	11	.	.	CAVRLVAEAFF	TGTGCCGTGAGACTAGTTGCTGAAGCTTTCTTT
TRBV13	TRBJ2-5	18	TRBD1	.	CASSSAHLTGQNQETQYF	TGTGCCAGCAGTTCGGCCCATTTAACGGGACAGAACCAAGAGACCCAGTACTTC
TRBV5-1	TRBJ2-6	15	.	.	CASSSGGAGANVLTF	TGCGCCAGCAGCTCGGGGGGCGCTGGGGCCAACGTCCTGACTTTC
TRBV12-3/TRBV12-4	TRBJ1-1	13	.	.	CASSRALNTEAFF	TGTGCCAGCAGTCGAGCACTGAACACTGAAGCTTTCTTT
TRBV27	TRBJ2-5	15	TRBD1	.	CASALGRQGLETQYF	TGTGCCAGCGCCTTGGGTCGACAGGGTTTAGAGACCCAGTACTTC
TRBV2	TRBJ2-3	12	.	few	CASNGHADTQYF	TGTGCCAGCAACGGACACGCAGATACGCAGTATTTT
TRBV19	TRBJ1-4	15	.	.	CASSIWSAANEKLFF	TGTGCCAGTAGTATTTGGAGTGCAGCTAATGAAAAACTGTTTTTT
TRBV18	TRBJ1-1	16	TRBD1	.	CASSPGTGNMNTEAFF	TGTGCCAGCTCACCTGGGACAGGGAATATGAACACTGAAGCTTTCTTT
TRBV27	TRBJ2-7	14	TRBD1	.	CASSLTGGGYEQYF	TGTGCCAGCAGTTTGACAGGGGGGGGGTACGAGCAGTACTTC
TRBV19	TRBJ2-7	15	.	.	CASSIKPDSAYEQYF	TGTGCCAGTAGTATTAAGCCAGACTCTGCCTACGAGCAGTACTTC
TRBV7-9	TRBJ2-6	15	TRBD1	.	CASSFDRAGANVLTF	TGTGCCAGCAGCTTCGACAGGGCTGGGGCCAACGTCCTGACTTTC
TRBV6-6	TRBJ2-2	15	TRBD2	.	CASSYSRTSPGELFF	TGTGCCAGCAGTTACTCGAGGACTAGTCCCGGGGAGCTGTTTTTT
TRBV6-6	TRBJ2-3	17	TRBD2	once	CASSPYVAAGGGDTQYF	TGTGCCAGCAGTCCCTACGTAGCGGCGGGAGGTGGAGATACGCAGTATTTT
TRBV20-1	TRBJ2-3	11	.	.	CSADQVYTQYF	TGCAGTGCTGATCAGGTTTATACGCAGTATTTT
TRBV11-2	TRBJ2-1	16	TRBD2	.	CASSYLSGSGYNEQFF	TGTGCCAGCAGCTACCTTAGCGGGAGCGGATACAATGAGCAGTTCTTC
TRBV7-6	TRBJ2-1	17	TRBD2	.	CASSFYPAGGPGDEQFF	TGTGCCAGCAGCTTTTACCCGGCGGGAGGGCCGGGGGATGAGCAGTTCTTC
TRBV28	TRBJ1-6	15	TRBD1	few	CASSPDRVGDSPLHF	TGTGCCAGCAGTCCGGACAGGGTGGGGGATTCACCCCTCCACTTT
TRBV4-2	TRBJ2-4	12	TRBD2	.	CASSPTSGIQYF	TGTGCCAGCAGCCCTACTAGCGGGATTCAGTACTTC
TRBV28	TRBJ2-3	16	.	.	CASSSALWAYTDTQYF	TGTGCCAGCAGTTCCGCGCTGTGGGCCTACACAGATACGCAGTATTTT
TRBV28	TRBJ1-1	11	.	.	CASSLFHEAFF	TGTGCCAGCAGTTTATTCCATGAAGCTTTCTTT
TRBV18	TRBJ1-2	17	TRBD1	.	CASSPRTGGLLNYGYTF	TGTGCCAGCTCACCCCGGACAGGGGGCTTACTTAACTATGGCTACACCTTC
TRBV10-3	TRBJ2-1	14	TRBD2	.	CAISAASGSYEQFF	TGTGCCATCAGTGCGGCTAGCGGGAGCTATGAGCAGTTCTTC
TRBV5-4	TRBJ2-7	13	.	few	CASSSTGFDEQYF	TGTGCCAGCAGCTCTACAGGGTTCGACGAGCAGTACTTC
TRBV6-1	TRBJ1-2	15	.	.	CASSESAGAGYGYTF	TGTGCCAGCAGTGAATCGGCAGGGGCGGGCTATGGCTACACCTTC